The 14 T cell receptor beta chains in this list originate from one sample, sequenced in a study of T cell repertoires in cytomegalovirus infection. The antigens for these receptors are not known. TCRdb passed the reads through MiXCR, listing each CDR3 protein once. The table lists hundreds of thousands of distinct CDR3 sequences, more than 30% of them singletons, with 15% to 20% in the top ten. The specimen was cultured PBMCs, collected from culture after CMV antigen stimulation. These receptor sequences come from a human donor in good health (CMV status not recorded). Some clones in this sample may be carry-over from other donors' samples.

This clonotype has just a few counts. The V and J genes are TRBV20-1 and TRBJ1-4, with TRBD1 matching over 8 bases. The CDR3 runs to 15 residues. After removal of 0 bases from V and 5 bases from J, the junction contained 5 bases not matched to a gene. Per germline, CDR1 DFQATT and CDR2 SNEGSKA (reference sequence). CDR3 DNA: TGCAGTGCTAGAGACTTGACAGGGGACAATGAAAAACTGTTTTTT. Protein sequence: CSARDLTGDNEKLFF.

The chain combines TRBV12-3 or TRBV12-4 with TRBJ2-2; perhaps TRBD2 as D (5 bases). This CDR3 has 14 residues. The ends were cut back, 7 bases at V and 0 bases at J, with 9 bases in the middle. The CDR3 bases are TGTGCCAGCATACAGACTACGAACACCGGGGAGCTGTTTTTT. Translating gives CASIQTTNTGELFF.

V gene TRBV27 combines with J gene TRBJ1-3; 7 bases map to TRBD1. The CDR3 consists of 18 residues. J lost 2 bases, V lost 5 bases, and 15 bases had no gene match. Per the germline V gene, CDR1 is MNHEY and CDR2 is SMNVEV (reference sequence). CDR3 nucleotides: TGTGCCAGCAGTCCCGCCGTGATACAGGGGTATACTGGAAACACCATATATTTT. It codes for CASSPAVIQGYTGNTIYF.

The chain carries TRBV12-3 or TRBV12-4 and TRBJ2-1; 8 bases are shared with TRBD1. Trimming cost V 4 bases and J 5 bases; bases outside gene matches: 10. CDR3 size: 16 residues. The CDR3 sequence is CASSSPKDRVDNEQFF. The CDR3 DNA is TGTGCCAGCAGTTCCCCTAAGGACAGGGTAGACAATGAGCAGTTCTTC.

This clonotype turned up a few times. The CDR3 coding sequence is TGTGCCAGCAGTTACCAGGGGGTTGTCGATGGCTACACCTTC. This translates into CASSYQGVVDGYTF. The chain has TRBV6-2 or TRBV6-3 and TRBJ1-2; 7 bases match TRBD1. The junction had 6 bases not matched to a gene; V was cut back by 2 bases and J by 6 bases. The CDR3 length is 14 residues. Per germline, CDR1 MNHEY and CDR2 SVGEGT.

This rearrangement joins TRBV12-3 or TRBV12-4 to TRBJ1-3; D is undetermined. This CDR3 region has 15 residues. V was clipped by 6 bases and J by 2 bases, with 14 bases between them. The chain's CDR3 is CASRTTGPPGNTIYF. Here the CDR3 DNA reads TGTGCCAGCAGGACCACCGGGCCGCCTGGAAACACCATATATTTT.

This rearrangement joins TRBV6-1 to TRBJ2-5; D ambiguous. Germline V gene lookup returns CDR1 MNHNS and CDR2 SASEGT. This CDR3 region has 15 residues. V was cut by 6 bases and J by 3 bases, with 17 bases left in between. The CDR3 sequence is CASSYGGIGKETQYF. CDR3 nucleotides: TGTGCCAGCAGCTACGGTGGCATAGGCAAAGAGACCCAGTACTTC.

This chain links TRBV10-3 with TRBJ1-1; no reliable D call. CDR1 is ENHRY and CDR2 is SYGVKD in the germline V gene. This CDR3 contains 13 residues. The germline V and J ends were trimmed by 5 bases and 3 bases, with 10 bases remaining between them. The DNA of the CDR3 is TGTGCCATCAGTCCCGAGATGGACACTGAAGCTTTCTTT. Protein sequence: CAISPEMDTEAFF.

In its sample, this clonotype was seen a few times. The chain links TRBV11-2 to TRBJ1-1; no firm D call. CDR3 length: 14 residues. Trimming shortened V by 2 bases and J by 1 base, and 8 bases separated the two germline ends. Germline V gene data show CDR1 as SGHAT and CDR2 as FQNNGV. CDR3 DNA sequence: TGTGCCAGCAGCTTATCGGTGGGGAACACTGAAGCTTTCTTT. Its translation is CASSLSVGNTEAFF. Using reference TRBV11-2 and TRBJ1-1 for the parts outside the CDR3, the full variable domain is EAGVAQSPRYKIIEKRQSVAFWCNPISGHATLYWYQQILGQGPKLLIQFQNNGVVDDSQLPKDRFSAERLKGVDSTLKIQPAKLEDSAVYLCASSLSVGNTEAFFGQGTRLTVV.

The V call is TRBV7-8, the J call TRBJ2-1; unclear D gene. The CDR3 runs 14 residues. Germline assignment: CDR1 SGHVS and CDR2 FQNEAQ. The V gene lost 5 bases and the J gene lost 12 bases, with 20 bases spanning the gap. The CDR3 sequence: CASSPAVLWSGQFF. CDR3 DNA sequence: TGTGCCAGCAGCCCAGCAGTCCTCTGGTCTGGGCAGTTCTTC.

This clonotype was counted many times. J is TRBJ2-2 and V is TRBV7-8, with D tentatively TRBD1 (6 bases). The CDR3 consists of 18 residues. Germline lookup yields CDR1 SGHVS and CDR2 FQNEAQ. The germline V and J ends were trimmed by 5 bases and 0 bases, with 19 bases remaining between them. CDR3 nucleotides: TGTGCCAGCAGCCCAGCCTCTTTAAGGACAGCGAACACCGGGGAGCTGTTTTTT. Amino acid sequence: CASSPASLRTANTGELFF.

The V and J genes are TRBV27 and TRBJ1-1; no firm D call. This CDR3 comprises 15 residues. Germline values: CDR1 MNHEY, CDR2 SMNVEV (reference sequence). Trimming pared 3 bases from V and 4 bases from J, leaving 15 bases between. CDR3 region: CASSFLSGGFTEAFF. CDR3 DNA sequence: TGTGCCAGCAGTTTCCTCTCCGGAGGGTTCACTGAAGCTTTCTTT.

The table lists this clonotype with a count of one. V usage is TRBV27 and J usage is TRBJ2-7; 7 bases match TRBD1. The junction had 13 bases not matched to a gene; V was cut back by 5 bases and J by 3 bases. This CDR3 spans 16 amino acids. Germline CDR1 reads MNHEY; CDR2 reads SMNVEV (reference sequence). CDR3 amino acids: CASSPHHRQGHYEQYV. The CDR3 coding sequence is TGTGCCAGCAGTCCGCACCATAGACAGGGACACTACGAGCAGTACGTC.

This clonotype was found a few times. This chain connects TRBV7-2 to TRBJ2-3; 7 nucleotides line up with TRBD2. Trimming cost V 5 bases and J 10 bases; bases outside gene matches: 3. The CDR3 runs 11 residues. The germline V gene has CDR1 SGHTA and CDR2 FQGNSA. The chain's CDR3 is CASSTGRAQYF. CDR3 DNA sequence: TGTGCCAGCAGCACGGGGAGGGCGCAGTATTTT.